This TCR beta chain came from a study of blood T cell repertoires in COVID-19. Germline-derived CDR1 and CDR2 are KGHDR and SFDVKD. The length of the CDR3 is 13 residues. The V gene lost 6 bases and the J gene lost 4 bases, with 11 bases spanning the gap. Sequenced by immunoSEQ multiplex PCR; TCRdb stores in-frame clones only, minus some. The top ten clones hold roughly 9.8% of a sample with about 260,000 clones, approximately 86% of them seen once. This TCR was recovered from a man aged 35 to 55 who had recovered from COVID-19. The J gene is TRBJ1-1, the V gene TRBV24-1; D is unclear. The sample consisted of peripheral blood. CDR3 in amino acids: CATSTASGTEAFF. The CDR3 region has the DNA TGTGCCACCAGTACCGCTTCGGGCACTGAAGCTTTCTTT.